The clone carrying this T cell receptor (beta chain) was seen more than once but under ten times. Its matching antigen is unknown. This sample stems from a study of post-analysis software for immune sequencing data. At the level of the study: Both relapsing-remitting and secondary progressive multiple sclerosis featured among the disease courses, as did progressive-relapsing multiple sclerosis.

Unique molecular identifiers had been added to the TCR beta cDNA libraries. Roughly 500,000 cDNA molecules were obtained per 1 to 10 million input T cells. TCRdb fed the PCR reads into MiXCR, producing one record per CDR3 protein. The sample has hundreds of thousands of distinct CDR3 sequences; 36% are singletons. Study-level findings and limits: F measure showed strong co-clustering of same-batch samples. Relative to controls, patients with multiple sclerosis showed significantly lower normalized Chao1 diversity.

Sequenced sample: blood. This sequence was found in a girl under 18 with multiple sclerosis.

CDR3 sequence (DNA): TGTGCCAGCAGCAGATCGGGACCTCAGCCCCAGCATTTT. Its translation: CASSRSGPQPQHF. V is TRBV7-2 and J is TRBJ1-5; maybe TRBD1 (5 bases). Trimming removed 5 bases from V and 6 bases from J, with 11 bases in between. Germline lookup yields CDR1 SGHTA and CDR2 FQGNSA. The CDR3 loop spans 13 amino acids. The full variable domain, with the rest looked up from reference TRBV7-2 and TRBJ1-5, is GAGVSQSPSNKVTEKGKDVELRCDPISGHTALYWYRQSLGQGLEFLIYFQGNSAPDKSGLPSDRFSAERTGGSVSTLTIQRTQQEDSAVYLCASSRSGPQPQHFGDGTRLSIL.